Listed below are T cell receptor beta chains from one sample, sequenced in a study of PD-1 blockade in classical Hodgkin lymphoma. The table came from immunoSEQ multiplex PCR; TCRdb's copy has only in-frame clones and leaves some out. The sample includes approximately 15,000 clones, about nine tenths of them seen just once. The source material was peripheral blood mononuclear cells (PBMCs). The receptors come from a human donor with classical Hodgkin lymphoma. CDR3s include the opening cysteine and the closing phenylalanine or tryptophan. D genes are given only for firm matches. The listing skips clone size in some rows; elsewhere it reads once, few, many or a size class.

clone size | V gene | D gene | CDR3 protein
- | TRBV5-4 | TRBD1 | CASSLRGPYEQYF
- | TRBV7-2 | - | CASSLSGDWGYTF
- | TRBV11-2 | - | CASSLARGGFYEQYF
- | TRBV18 | TRBD1 | CASSPLQGRDQPQHF
- | TRBV28 | - | CASSFLYEQYF
- | TRBV19 | TRBD2 | CASIARGGGSLYNEQFF
- | TRBV5-1 | TRBD1 | CASSLTGGAGEQYF
- | TRBV30 | - | CAWSSPQGHGTF
- | TRBV28 | TRBD1 | CASSLRYRGRDGYTF
- | TRBV6-5 | TRBD1 | CASSLDRVGGYTF
- | TRBV5-1 | TRBD2 | CASRLVSGSADTQYF
- | TRBV7-8 | TRBD2 | CASSIGTSGRTDTQYF
- | TRBV28 | TRBD1 | CASSRDRVNTEAFF
once | TRBV28 | TRBD1 | CASSLYEGTGLNTEAFF
- | TRBV5-1 | TRBD2 | CASSSRGDPSYEQYF
- | TRBV28 | - | CASAFGSYNEQFF
- | TRBV5-8 | - | CASSSRDNGAYNEQFF
- | TRBV29-1 | TRBD2 | CSVPTGGVASQETQYF
- | TRBV2 | - | CASRWTVGNEQFF
- | TRBV19 | - | CASRKRAVSYGYTF
- | TRBV5-6 | - | CASSFGQGDTEAFF
- | TRBV28 | TRBD1 | CASSLLGTGGRETQYF
- | TRBV7-8 | - | CASSRTRVQETQYF
- | TRBV4-3 | TRBD1 | CASSQDAGGTLSGNTIYF
once | TRBV6-5 | - | CASSFLSGQYSYEQYF
- | TRBV7-2 | - | CASSLIYGDEQYF
- | TRBV2 | - | CASTQEGALGTGELFF
- | TRBV19 | - | CASTSRVSYEQYF
- | TRBV19 | - | CASSEGTGTEAFF
- | TRBV6-1 | TRBD1 | CASSEAPQGGNQPQHF
- | TRBV7-2 | TRBD1 | CASSLAGQRGEAFF
- | TRBV6-5 | - | CASRSPNEKLFF
- | TRBV5-5 | - | CASSLAPDSNQPQHF
- | TRBV7-9 | - | CASSQYRATSTKETQYF
- | TRBV7-8 | - | CASSLRRTNTGELFF
- | TRBV9 | - | CASSAPSSNEQFF
- | TRBV2 | TRBD2 | CASIRTSGRATDTQYF
- | TRBV11-1 | - | CASSLGGVYEQYF
once | TRBV29-1 | - | CSVEDPKGRGWADTQYF
- | TRBV19 | - | CASSGGLTLYNEQFF
- | TRBV29-1 | - | CSAAPLDTYGETQYF
- | TRBV7-9 | - | CASSPPYPEGNEQFF
- | TRBV7-8 | TRBD1 | CASSAQGGDYGYTF
- | TRBV19 | - | CASSTGANSGNTIYF
- | TRBV7-9 | - | CASSLGGAGSNQPQHF
- | TRBV7-2 | - | CASSLERNQPQHF
once | TRBV7-9 | TRBD2 | CASTPFGAGADTQYF
- | TRBV11-2 | TRBD2 | CASSLGRGGRARNNEQFF